The clone carrying this TCR beta chain was observed a few times. As yet, its antigen is unknown. A far larger clone is one base from this, pointing to a likely read error. The read finishes 3 residues shy of the CDR3 end, and the germline J gene is used to complete it. The data derive from a study of T cell clonality in common variable immunodeficiency. Points from the study as a whole: Compared with controls, CVID subjects had fewer shared TCRbeta clones.

Control and CVID samples contributed equal amounts of genomic DNA. Profiled with immunoSEQ multiplex PCR; TCRdb holds only in-frame clones, not every one. This sample includes 80,000 or so clones with no singletons; its ten biggest clones take up about 0.8%. CDR3 length: 17 residues. CDR1 is MNHEY, CDR2 SVGEGT, per germline. The origin of this receptor is a person aged 18 to 75 in good health. The rearrangement links TRBV6-2 or TRBV6-3 to TRBJ2-3, with 9 bases identical to TRBD2. Sequencing was performed on peripheral blood mononuclear cells. The CDR3 is CASSQPILAGSTGTQYF. The covered CDR3 bases are TGTGCCAGCAGCCAGCCCATACTAGCGGGTAGCACAGGTACG.